The 15 T cell receptor beta chains presented below share a single source sample, sequenced in a study of blood T cells in healthy people across ages. A second PCR of roughly 7 to 11 cycles used a sample-barcoded 5' primer and a J-beta primer mix. A single record per CDR3 protein comes from TCRdb applying MiXCR to the 5' RACE reads. Of over a million distinct CDR3 sequences in the sample, approximately 59% were seen once. Input material: blood. These TCRs come from a man aged 18 to 30 in good health.

The rearrangement joins TRBV29-1 to TRBJ2-3, with D hard to call. CDR3 length: 16 residues. The V and J ends lost 1 base and 4 bases respectively, with 18 bases between them. The germline gives CDR1 SQVTM, CDR2 ANQGSEA. Here the CDR3 reads CSVEVRTARTADTQYF. CDR3 bases: TGCAGCGTTGAAGTTCGGACCGCCAGAACCGCAGATACGCAGTATTTT.

The table lists this clonotype with a count of one. The V call is TRBV7-9, the J call TRBJ1-1; 7 nucleotides agree with TRBD1. There are 14 residues in the CDR3. Germline values: CDR1 SEHNR, CDR2 FQNEAQ (reference sequence). V dropped 4 bases and J dropped 3; count of bases not matched to a gene: 5. This chain's CDR3 is CASSSQGLDTEAFF. CDR3 DNA: TGTGCCAGCAGCTCACAGGGGTTAGACACTGAAGCTTTCTTT. The full variable domain, its missing parts supplied by reference TRBV7-9 and TRBJ1-1, is DTGVSQNPRHKITKRGQNVTFRCDPISEHNRLYWYRQTLGQGPEFLTYFQNEAQLEKSRLLSDRFSAERPKGSFSTLEIQRTEQGDSAMYLCASSSQGLDTEAFFGQGTRLTVV.

The gene calls are TRBV2 and TRBJ2-1; D may match TRBD1 or TRBD2 (5 bases each). The CDR3 loop spans 13 amino acids. V was clipped by 8 bases and J by 8 bases, with 16 bases between them. The germline gives CDR1 SNHLY, CDR2 FYNNEI. Here the CDR3 DNA reads TGTGCCAGCGTAGGGTTCGGGACCTATGAGCAGTTCTTC. This encodes CASVGFGTYEQFF.

As DNA, the CDR3 is TGTGCCACCAGTGGGCCGACAGGGCCCCTCAATGAGCAGTTCTTC. Its protein product is CATSGPTGPLNEQFF. The J gene is TRBJ2-1, the V gene TRBV24-1; 7 bases agree with TRBD1. Trimming removed 5 bases from V and 6 bases from J; junction bases left unmatched: 9. Looked up from germline, CDR1 is KGHDR and CDR2 is SFDVKD. The CDR3 consists of 15 residues.

The chain recombines TRBV7-2 with TRBJ2-1; 8 nucleotides match TRBD2. The end of the DNA aligns better with TRBJ2-7, so the J call may be wrong. CDR1 and CDR2 from the germline V gene are SGHTA and FQGNSA. CDR3 length: 15 amino acids. DNA of the CDR3: TGTGCCAGCAGCATTAGGGGACTAGTTGAGAATGAGCAGTACTTC. Encoded protein: CASSIRGLVENEQYF.

V gene TRBV20-1 combines with J gene TRBJ2-7, with TRBD1 identical over 8 bases. After removal of 6 bases from V and 1 base from J, the junction contained 17 bases not matched to a gene. CDR1 is DFQATT and CDR2 is SNEGSKA in the germline V gene (reference sequence). The CDR3 length is 17 residues. CDR3 sequence: CSAPGVFMRQGSYEQYF. The CDR3 DNA reads TGCAGTGCCCCCGGGGTATTTATGAGACAGGGGTCCTACGAGCAGTACTTC.

This clonotype showed up just a few times. The chain has TRBV12-3 or TRBV12-4 and TRBJ1-2, with no clear D. Deletions cut 4 bases from V and 10 bases from J, with 13 bases between. The CDR3 sequence is 12 residues long. The CDR3 is CASSSLRQAYTF. The CDR3 DNA follows: TGTGCCAGCAGTTCCCTCCGTCAAGCCTACACCTTC.

This clonotype was seen a single time. The rearrangement links TRBV20-1 to TRBJ2-1; TRBD2 matches at 8 bases. V lost 0 bases and J lost 5; bases outside the gene matches: 12. This CDR3 spans 17 amino acids. Germline V CDR1 and CDR2: DFQATT, SNEGSKA (reference sequence). The CDR3 sequence: CSARDRNSGGANNEQFF. The CDR3 region has the DNA TGCAGTGCTAGAGATAGGAATTCGGGGGGGGCAAACAATGAGCAGTTCTTC.

This chain connects TRBV6-6 to TRBJ2-5; TRBD2 is a possible D gene (7 bases). The V end was cut by 0 bases, the J end by 3 bases, with 14 bases between. The germline V gene encodes CDR1 MNHNY and CDR2 SVGAGI (reference sequence). The CDR3 runs to 16 residues. The CDR3 coding sequence is TGTGCCAGCAGTTACTCTCGCGGGGGCGGTGAAGAGACCCAGTACTTC. Residues: CASSYSRGGGEETQYF.

V is TRBV7-2 and J is TRBJ2-5; 10 nucleotides agree with TRBD2. CDR1 and CDR2 (germline): SGHTA, FQGNSA. The junction had 14 bases not matched to a gene; V was cut back by 3 bases and J by 13 bases. CDR3 length: 15 amino acids. The DNA for the CDR3 is TGTGCCAGCAGCTTCCTAGCGGGGGAGAACTACGAGCTGTACTTC. Translation gives CASSFLAGENYELYF.

V is TRBV11-3 and J is TRBJ2-2; 14 bases line up with TRBD2. The V gene's germline CDR1 is SGHNT and CDR2 YENEEA. Germline trimming cut 5 bases from V and 3 bases from J; bases unmatched to any gene: 5. This CDR3 region has 17 residues. This CDR3 reads CASSGLTSGGDTGELFF. In DNA form, the CDR3 reads TGTGCCAGCAGCGGGCTGACTAGCGGGGGGGACACCGGGGAGCTGTTTTTT.

This chain joins TRBV28 and TRBJ2-5; 7 positions match TRBD1. J gave up 1 base and V 1 base, and 12 bases lay outside the gene matches. CDR1 MDHEN and CDR2 SYDVKM come from the germline V gene. There are 18 residues in the CDR3. The CDR3 DNA is TGTGCCAGCAGTTTATCACAGGGGAATACTCCTATCCAAGAGACCCAGTACTTC. Its protein is CASSLSQGNTPIQETQYF.

In its sample, this clonotype was seen a few times. The V gene is TRBV28, the J gene TRBJ2-7; D may be TRBD1 (6 bases). CDR1 is MDHEN, CDR2 SYDVKM, per germline. V lost 5 bases to trimming and J lost 0 bases, with 20 bases between them. The CDR3 spans 17 residues. CDR3 in amino acids: CASSLRPRTEPSYEQYF. CDR3 DNA sequence: TGTGCCAGCAGTCTCCGACCCAGGACAGAACCCTCCTACGAGCAGTACTTC.

This clonotype has a handful of counts. One junction end disagrees with the germline gene, perhaps due to a read error. The chain carries TRBV6-2 or TRBV6-3 and TRBJ1-2; D uncertain. The CDR3 has 12 amino acids. Germline lookup yields CDR1 MNHEY and CDR2 SVGEGT. This CDR3 is CASLGGNYGYTF. The CDR3 DNA reads TGTGCCAGCTTGGGCGGTAACTATGGCTATACCTTC.

This clonotype has only a few counts. This chain links TRBV10-3 with TRBJ2-1; 8 bases are a match to TRBD2. Losses at the gene ends were 0 bases for V and 2 bases for J; bases not matched to a gene: 3. The CDR3 has 16 amino acids. Germline V CDR1 and CDR2: ENHRY, SYGVKD. The CDR3 loop reads CAISESPAGAYNEQFF. DNA of the CDR3: TGTGCCATCAGTGAGTCTCCAGCGGGGGCCTACAATGAGCAGTTCTTC.